This T cell receptor beta chain was obtained from a study of technical replicates of blood from a handful of donors. Sequenced by immunoSEQ multiplex PCR; TCRdb stores in-frame clones only, minus some. This repertoire shows some 70,000 clones, nearly 98% found once; its top ten account for roughly 0.25%. This clone was detected once. The CDR3 extends over 15 amino acids. Losses at the gene ends were 4 bases for V and 4 bases for J; bases not matched to a gene: 6. Germline V gene data show CDR1 as MGHDK and CDR2 as SYGVNS. The chain joins TRBV25-1 to TRBJ2-5; the match to TRBD1 covers 10 bases. The source material was T cells isolated from PBMCs. This TCR was sampled from a human donor in good health. The CDR3 loop reads CASSGGQGFIETQYF. In DNA, the CDR3 is TGTGCCAGCAGTGGGGGACAGGGGTTTATAGAGACCCAGTACTTC.